The TCR beta chain under discussion was sequenced for a study of T cell changes during pregnancy in multiple sclerosis. Germline assignment: CDR1 SGDLS and CDR2 YYNGEE. The CDR3 contains 15 residues. Trimming removed 1 base from V and 2 bases from J, with 13 bases in between. This clone has a handful of counts. Sequenced by immunoSEQ multiplex PCR; TCRdb stores in-frame clones only, minus some. Of around 69,000 clones listed, approximately 92% were seen once; the top ten hold 2.3%. The receptor's source is a female donor with multiple sclerosis, enrolled in a pregnancy study. This chain connects TRBV9 to TRBJ2-7, with D possibly matching TRBD2 (6 bases). The sequencing here drew on peripheral blood, taken in the first trimester of pregnancy. In DNA form, the CDR3 reads TGTGCCAGCAGCGTAAATAGCGGAACCACCTACGAGCAGTACTTC. It specifies CASSVNSGTTYEQYF.